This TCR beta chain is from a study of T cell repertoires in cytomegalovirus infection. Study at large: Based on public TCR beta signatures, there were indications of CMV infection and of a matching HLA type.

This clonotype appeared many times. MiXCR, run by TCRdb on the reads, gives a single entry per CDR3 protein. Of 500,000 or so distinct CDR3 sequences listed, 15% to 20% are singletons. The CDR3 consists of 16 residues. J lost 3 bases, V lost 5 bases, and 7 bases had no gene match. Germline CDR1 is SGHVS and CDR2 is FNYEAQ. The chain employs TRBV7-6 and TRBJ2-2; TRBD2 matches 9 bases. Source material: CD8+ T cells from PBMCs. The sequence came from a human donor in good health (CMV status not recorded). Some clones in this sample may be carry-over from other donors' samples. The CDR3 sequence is CASSAAGGQDTGELFF. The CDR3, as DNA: TGTGCCAGCAGCGCCGCGGGGGGGCAGGACACCGGGGAGCTGTTTTTT.